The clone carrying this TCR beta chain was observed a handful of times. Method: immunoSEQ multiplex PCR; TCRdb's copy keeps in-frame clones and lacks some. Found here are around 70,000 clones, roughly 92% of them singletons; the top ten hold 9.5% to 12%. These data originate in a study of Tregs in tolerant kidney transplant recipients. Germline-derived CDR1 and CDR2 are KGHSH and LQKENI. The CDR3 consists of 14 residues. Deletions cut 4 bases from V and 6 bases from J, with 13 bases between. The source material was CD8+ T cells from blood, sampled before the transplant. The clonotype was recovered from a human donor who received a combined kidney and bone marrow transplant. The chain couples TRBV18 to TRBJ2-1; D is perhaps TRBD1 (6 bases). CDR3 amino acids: CASSLNNRVNEQFF. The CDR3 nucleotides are TGTGCCAGCTCACTCAATAACAGGGTCAATGAGCAGTTCTTC.